Listed below are T cell receptor beta chains from one sample, sequenced in a study of T cells in Graves' hyperthyroidism and ophthalmopathy. TCRdb reprocessed the multiplex PCR reads via MiXCR and lists one record per CDR3 protein. This repertoire shows 600,000 to 700,000 distinct CDR3 sequences, 45% found once; its top ten account for roughly 7.2%. Material: peripheral blood or thyroid tissue (not recorded which). The receptors stem from an adult man with Graves' disease, either hyperthyroidism or ophthalmopathy (not recorded which). The CDR3 runs from the conserved cysteine through the conserved F or W. D genes are given only for firm matches. Clone size is shown for a subset of rows, as once, few, many or a class of expanded clone.

TRBD1	TRBV19	-	TRBJ1-2	TGTGCCAGTAGTCAGACAGGGACCCATGGCTACACCTTC	CASSQTGTHGYTF
TRBD1	TRBV29-1	-	TRBJ1-5	TGCAGCGTTGACAGGGGGGCCGGAAGCAATCAGCCCCAGCATTTT	CSVDRGAGSNQPQHF
-	TRBV7-9	-	TRBJ1-5	TGTGCCAGCAGCCCGGGACTTTATTCCCACGAGCATTTT	CASSPGLYSHEHF
TRBD1	TRBV12-3/TRBV12-4	many	TRBJ1-5	TGTGCCAGCAGTACCTGGACAGGGGGGAATCAGCCCCAGCATTTT	CASSTWTGGNQPQHF
-	TRBV10-3	-	TRBJ1-6	TGTGCCAGCAGTGAGTCGAAATTAACGGTGGATTCACCCCTCCACTTT	CASSESKLTVDSPLHF
-	TRBV29-1	-	TRBJ1-4	TGCAGCGTAGCCACGGGGGAGGGAAAACTGTTTTTT	CSVATGEGKLFF
-	TRBV7-9	-	TRBJ1-1	TGTGCCAGCAGTCCCCCGAGGGGGGTTACGACTGAAGCTTTCTTT	CASSPPRGVTTEAFF
TRBD1	TRBV2	-	TRBJ1-2	TGTGCCAGCAGTGAAGGGAAGCAGGGGGCTAACTATGGCTACACCTTC	CASSEGKQGANYGYTF
-	TRBV12-3/TRBV12-4	-	TRBJ1-2	TGTGCCAGCAGTTTAATTAGGGAAAACTATGGCTACACCTTC	CASSLIRENYGYTF
TRBD1	TRBV7-9	-	TRBJ2-5	TGTGCCAGCAGCTCAGGACAGGGGGCAAATCTATGGGAGACCCAGTACTTC	CASSSGQGANLWETQYF
TRBD2	TRBV29-1	-	TRBJ2-7	TGCAGCGTTGGGGGGGGGACCGGGCTCGAGCAGTACTTC	CSVGGGTGLEQYF
TRBD1	TRBV12-3/TRBV12-4	-	TRBJ1-1	TGTGCCAGCAGTAGGACAGGGGGCCCCCCTGAAGCTTTCTTT	CASSRTGGPPEAFF
-	TRBV25-1	-	TRBJ1-1	TGTGCCAGCAGCGTAGTACCTTCGACTGGGGCGAGCACTGAAGCTTTCTTT	CASSVVPSTGASTEAFF
-	TRBV2	many	TRBJ1-5	TGTGCCAGCGAGATTGACCGGAATCAGCCCCAGCATTTT	CASEIDRNQPQHF
-	TRBV7-9	-	TRBJ1-5	TGTGCCAGCAGCTTAGTCGGAGGGAGTAGCAATCAGCCCCAGCATTTT	CASSLVGGSSNQPQHF
TRBD2	TRBV10-3	-	TRBJ2-5	TGTGCCATCAGTGAGGAGCCTAGCGGGGGGATGTGGACCCAGTACTTC	CAISEEPSGGMWTQYF
TRBD2	TRBV9	-	TRBJ2-7	TGTGCCAGCAGCGTAGGGGAGGGACTAGCGGCTTACGAGCAGTACTTC	CASSVGEGLAAYEQYF
-	TRBV6-1	-	TRBJ1-1	TGTGCCAGCAGTGCTAAACGGGGACCAAACACTGAAGCTTTCTTT	CASSAKRGPNTEAFF
TRBD1	TRBV12-3/TRBV12-4	-	TRBJ1-2	TGTGCCAGCAGTTTTTCCGGGACAGGGGTTGGCTACACCTTC	CASSFSGTGVGYTF
-	TRBV6-6	few	TRBJ2-5	TGTGCCATCAGTTATCGGGGGCAGACCCAGTACTTC	CAISYRGQTQYF
-	TRBV25-1	many	TRBJ1-6	TGTGCCAGCAGTGAATATGGCACAGGCGGGTCTAATTCACCCCTCCACTTT	CASSEYGTGGSNSPLHF
TRBD1	TRBV5-8	few	TRBJ1-2	TGTGCCAGCAGCCCGGGACAGATTGGCTACACCTTC	CASSPGQIGYTF
TRBD2	TRBV20-1	few	TRBJ2-7	TGCAGTGCTAGAGGGGGGGGCTCCTACGAGCAGTACTTC	CSARGGGSYEQYF
-	TRBV7-9	-	TRBJ1-1	TGTGCCAGCAGCGGATCCGTGAACACTGAAGCTTTCTTT	CASSGSVNTEAFF
-	TRBV19	-	TRBJ1-1	TGTGCCAGTAGTAGTCGGACAGAGGGTGCTGAAGCTTTCTTT	CASSSRTEGAEAFF
TRBD1	TRBV10-3	-	TRBJ1-1	TGTGCCATCTCCGGACACAGGGGGAACACTGAAGCTTTCTTT	CAISGHRGNTEAFF
-	TRBV7-2	many	TRBJ1-6	TGTGCCAGCAGCCCTAGTGTGGGCAATTCACCCCTCCACTTT	CASSPSVGNSPLHF
-	TRBV20-1	-	TRBJ1-4	TGCAGTGCTAGAGATAAGGAAAAGCTGTTTTTT	CSARDKEKLFF
-	TRBV20-1	-	TRBJ1-5	TGCAGTGCTAGACCCCGGGACATTAGCAATCAGCCCCAGCATTTT	CSARPRDISNQPQHF
-	TRBV25-1	-	TRBJ1-4	TGTGCCAGCAGTGACTCTACAGGGGAAAAACTGTTTTTT	CASSDSTGEKLFF
TRBD2	TRBV7-9	few	TRBJ2-5	TGTGCCAGCAGCTTAGGTTTGGCTAGCGGGGGAGAGACCCAGTACTTC	CASSLGLASGGETQYF
-	TRBV5-1	-	TRBJ1-1	TGCGCCAGCAGGGTCGGGGTGAACACTGAAGCTTTCTTT	CASRVGVNTEAFF
-	TRBV3-1	-	TRBJ1-6	TGTGCCAGCAGCCCAAACACGGGAGCACCCCTCCACTTT	CASSPNTGAPLHF
-	TRBV20-1	-	TRBJ1-1	TGCAGTGCCACAGGGTTGTTTGGCGCTGAAGCTCTCTTT	CSATGLFGAEALF
-	TRBV2	-	TRBJ1-1	TGTGCCAGCAGGCTTAGTAACGATCGTGAAGCTTTCTTT	CASRLSNDREAFF